Following are 26 T cell receptor beta chains from one sample sequenced in a study of blood T cell repertoires in COVID-19. TCRdb's copy holds only in-frame clones and misses some; the assay was immunoSEQ multiplex PCR. Of a few hundred thousand clones in the sample, around 89% are singletons; the top ten hold 0.99%. The source material was peripheral blood. These receptors were taken from a woman between 35 and 50 years old who had recovered from COVID-19.

This clone was recorded a few times. The gene calls are TRBV5-4 and TRBJ1-6, with TRBD1 matching over 7 bases. The germline V gene encodes CDR1 SGHNT and CDR2 YYREEE (reference sequence). With 4 bases clipped from V and 0 bases from J, the junction kept 10 bases outside the gene matches. The CDR3 consists of 18 residues. The CDR3 region has the DNA TGTGCCAGCAGCCAGGGACAGACGCTAAGCTCCTATAATTCACCCCTCCACTTT. This codes for CASSQGQTLSSYNSPLHF.

The rearrangement links TRBV27 to TRBJ1-2, with TRBD1 matching 10 bases. The CDR3 has 16 amino acids. Germline CDR1 is MNHEY and CDR2 is SMNVEV (reference sequence). V lost 2 bases to trimming and J lost 2 bases; unmatched junction nucleotides: 5. The CDR3 here is CASSLAGTGANYGYTF. CDR3 DNA: TGTGCCAGCAGTTTAGCGGGGACAGGGGCGAACTATGGCTACACCTTC.

This chain connects TRBV11-3 to TRBJ2-1; no firm D call. The V gene lost 3 bases and the J gene lost 0 bases, with 12 bases spanning the gap. The CDR3 covers 16 residues. CDR1 SGHNT and CDR2 YENEEA come from the germline V gene. CDR3 sequence: CASSLAGQSSYNEQFF. The CDR3 coding sequence is TGTGCCAGCAGCTTGGCAGGCCAAAGCTCCTACAATGAGCAGTTCTTC.

This rearrangement joins TRBV7-2 to TRBJ1-1, with D perhaps TRBD1 (5 bases). V lost 5 bases, J lost 4 bases, and 14 bases lay in between. From germline, CDR1 is SGHTA and CDR2 FQGNSA. The CDR3 consists of 14 residues. The CDR3 loop is CASSPDSSGTEAFF. For the CDR3, the DNA is TGTGCCAGCAGCCCCGACAGTTCCGGCACTGAAGCTTTCTTT. The variable domain in full, with the rest retrieved from reference TRBV7-2 and TRBJ1-1, is GAGVSQSPSNKVTEKGKDVELRCDPISGHTALYWYRQSLGQGLEFLIYFQGNSAPDKSGLPSDRFSAERTGGSVSTLTIQRTQQEDSAVYLCASSPDSSGTEAFFGQGTRLTVV.

The rearrangement links TRBV5-5 to TRBJ1-6, with D possibly being TRBD1 (6 bases). CDR3 length: 18 amino acids. The germline V gene encodes CDR1 SGHKS and CDR2 YYEKEE (reference sequence). The V end lost 0 bases, the J end lost 7 bases, and 20 bases lay between the germline ends. CDR3 nucleotide sequence: TGTGCCAGCAGCTTGGGGGTTGCTGGGGGCGTAGGCAATTCACCCCTCCACTTT. This translates into CASSLGVAGGVGNSPLHF.

This chain links TRBV5-6 with TRBJ1-3, with D tentatively TRBD1 (5 bases). Germline V lookup: CDR1 SGHDT, CDR2 YYEEEE. V lost 6 bases and J lost 4, with 17 bases in between. The CDR3 has 15 amino acids. The CDR3: CASTRGGGSGNTIYF. The CDR3 region has the DNA TGTGCCAGCACCCGAGGCGGGGGTTCGGGAAACACCATATATTTT.

The V call is TRBV6-6, the J call TRBJ1-5, with D possibly being TRBD1 (5 bases). The germline V gene encodes CDR1 MNHNY and CDR2 SVGAGI (reference sequence). V shed 5 bases and J shed 11 bases, with 19 bases lying between them. The CDR3 has 14 amino acids. CDR3 coding DNA: TGTGCCAGCAGTCCCAGGGCAGGGAGGTGGGCCCAGCATTTT. The encoded protein is CASSPRAGRWAQHF.

The chain recombines TRBV9 with TRBJ2-3, with TRBD1 as a possible D gene (7 bases). CDR1 is SGDLS and CDR2 is YYNGEE in the germline V gene. The CDR3 is 13 amino acids. V lost 6 bases and J lost 5, with 13 bases in between. The CDR3 DNA reads TGTGCCAGCACCTCCCAGGGGGGAGATACGCAGTATTTT. As protein: CASTSQGGDTQYF. Filled out from reference TRBV9 and TRBJ2-3, the complete variable domain reads DSGVTQTPKHLITATGQRVTLRCSPRSGDLSVYWYQQSLDQGLQFLIQYYNGEERAKGNILERFSAQQFPDLHSELNLSSLELGDSALYFCASTSQGGDTQYFGPGTRLTVL.

This clone was counted a few times. The J gene is TRBJ2-1, the V gene TRBV7-2; TRBD2 might be the D (6 bases). Trimming left V 5 bases short and J 3 bases short, with 14 bases between. The length of the CDR3 is 15 residues. Germline loops: CDR1 SGHTA, CDR2 FQGNSA. CDR3 amino acids: CASSPDPGGYNEQFF. The CDR3 nucleotides read TGTGCCAGCAGCCCGGACCCCGGGGGCTACAATGAGCAGTTCTTC.

V and J are TRBV4-2 and TRBJ2-1; 13 nucleotides align to TRBD2. Trimming took 4 bases from V and 8 from J; bases not matched to a gene: 5. The CDR3 length is 15 residues. The germline V gene has CDR1 LGHNA and CDR2 YNFKEQ. In DNA form, the CDR3 reads TGTGCCAGCAGCCCCCGGACTAGCGGGAGCCATGAGCAGTTCTTC. Protein product: CASSPRTSGSHEQFF.

The chain links TRBV5-5 to TRBJ1-5; 8 bases map to TRBD1. CDR1 and CDR2 from the germline V gene are SGHKS and YYEKEE (reference sequence). Trimming took 4 bases from V and 12 from J; bases not matched to a gene: 9. The CDR3 is made up of 13 amino acids. CDR3 nucleotide sequence: TGTGCCAGCAGCCCGGACAGGGCAAGGGACCAGCATTTT. Translation: CASSPDRARDQHF.

This clone was recorded only once. The chain employs TRBV5-1 and TRBJ2-5; D may be TRBD1 (5 bases). The germline gives CDR1 SGHRS, CDR2 YFSETQ. Trimming stripped 0 bases from V and 1 base from J, with 13 bases between. The CDR3 spans 16 residues. The CDR3 loop is CASSLAPGFPQETQYF. CDR3 bases: TGCGCCAGCAGCTTGGCCCCAGGGTTCCCCCAAGAGACCCAGTACTTC.

CDR3 loop: CASSFNSFNEQFF. In DNA, the CDR3 is TGTGCCAGCAGTTTTAACTCATTCAATGAGCAGTTCTTC. The chain uses TRBV27 and TRBJ2-1, with D unclear. Trimming pared 3 bases from V and 6 bases from J, leaving 9 bases between. The CDR3 totals 13 residues. The germline CDR1 and CDR2 sequences are MNHEY and SMNVEV (reference sequence).

The genes are TRBV11-1 and TRBJ2-7, with 10 nucleotides matching TRBD1. The CDR3 length is 15 residues. The J segment lost 6 bases and the V segment lost 2 bases, leaving 7 bases of the junction unmatched. The V gene's germline CDR1 is SGHAT and CDR2 FQDESV (reference sequence). CDR3 sequence reads: CASSLYRDRGGEQYF. DNA for the CDR3: TGTGCCAGCAGCTTATATAGGGACAGGGGCGGCGAGCAGTACTTC.

The rearrangement uses TRBV29-1 and TRBJ2-5, with TRBD1 as a possible D gene (5 bases). Germline V lookup: CDR1 SQVTM, CDR2 ANQGSEA. V was cut by 4 bases and J by 7 bases, with 13 bases left in between. The CDR3 covers 12 residues. This CDR3 is CSVGGHFGTQYF. DNA of the CDR3: TGCAGCGTTGGAGGACACTTCGGGACCCAGTACTTC.

In DNA form, the CDR3 reads TGTGCCAGCAGACGGGGGTTGAACACTGAAGCTTTCTTT. This encodes CASRRGLNTEAFF. The chain combines TRBV12-3 or TRBV12-4 with TRBJ1-1; D may be TRBD1 (5 bases). The length of the CDR3 is 13 residues. Trimming removed 6 bases at V and 0 bases at J, with 8 bases between.

The CDR3 DNA reads as TGCAGCATCAGCGGGGGGATGGGCAACTATGGCTACACCTTC. Its translation: CSISGGMGNYGYTF. The chain carries TRBV29-1 and TRBJ1-2, with D possibly matching TRBD1 (5 bases). The CDR3 is 14 residues long. Germline V gives CDR1 SQVTM, CDR2 ANQGSEA. Trimming left V 8 bases short and J 2 bases short, with 18 bases between.

The chain carries TRBV24-1 and TRBJ1-5; a weak D match, TRBD1 (6 bases). Germline CDR1 reads KGHDR; CDR2 reads SFDVKD. The CDR3 is made up of 15 amino acids. The V end lost 5 bases, the J end lost 2 bases, and 12 bases lay between the germline ends. The DNA of the CDR3 is TGTGCCACCAGTGCGGGAGGGGGGGGCAATCAGCCCCAGCATTTT. It yields the protein CATSAGGGGNQPQHF.

About this clone itself: Other DNA sequences in the same sample also yield this CDR3. The CDR3 protein is CASSPPGNTIYF. The CDR3 DNA follows: TGTGCCAGCAGCCCCCCGGGAAACACCATATATTTT. The V and J genes are TRBV9 and TRBJ1-3, with D unresolved. Trimming left V 4 bases short and J 4 bases short, with 6 bases between. Looked up from germline, CDR1 is SGDLS and CDR2 is YYNGEE. The CDR3 is 12 amino acids.

As concerns this clone: Its ends do not fully match the called genes, so a read error is possible. The rearrangement links TRBV30 to TRBJ1-2; the match to TRBD1 covers 7 bases. Germline V gene data show CDR1 as GTSNPN and CDR2 as SVGIG (reference sequence). The CDR3 spans 15 residues. CDR3 loop: CAWSPPDRNSYSYTF. The CDR3 DNA follows: TGTGCCTGGAGTCCCCCGGACAGGAACAGCTATAGCTACACCTTC.

This chain links TRBV18 with TRBJ2-1, with 15 nucleotides matching TRBD2. Germline CDR1 is KGHSH and CDR2 is LQKENI. The V and J ends lost 4 bases and 6 bases, in that order; junction bases with no gene match: 10. The CDR3 is 18 residues long. CDR3: CASSRQGTSGRPPNEQFF. The CDR3 nucleotides are TGTGCCAGCTCACGGCAGGGGACTAGCGGGAGGCCCCCCAATGAGCAGTTCTTC. The variable domain in full, with the rest retrieved from reference TRBV18 and TRBJ2-1, is NAGVMQNPRHLVRRRGQEARLRCSPMKGHSHVYWYRQLPEEGLKFMVYLQKENIIDESGMPKERFSAEFPKEGPSILRIQQVVRGDSAAYFCASSRQGTSGRPPNEQFFGPGTRLTVL.

This clone was seen a single time. The V gene is TRBV7-9, the J gene TRBJ2-7; maybe TRBD2 (7 bases). This CDR3 comprises 16 residues. V was pared by 5 bases and J by 4 bases, with 21 bases between. The germline V gene has CDR1 SEHNR and CDR2 FQNEAQ (reference sequence). The CDR3 bases are TGTGCCAGCAGCCCCCCTGGGGGCGGGAGTTCGTACGAGCAGTACTTC. Translating gives CASSPPGGGSSYEQYF.

The chain employs TRBV7-9 and TRBJ2-1; TRBD2 matches 13 bases. Trimming at V came to 5 bases and at J to 7 bases, leaving 5 bases not matched to a gene. Per the germline V gene, CDR1 is SEHNR and CDR2 is FQNEAQ (reference sequence). This CDR3 has 15 amino acids. CDR3: CASSPPTSGGNEQFF. CDR3 nucleotides: TGTGCCAGCAGCCCCCCGACTAGCGGGGGGAATGAGCAGTTCTTC.

The gene calls are TRBV21-1 and TRBJ2-7; the table's TRBD1 call for D was not verified on the DNA. TRBV21-1 is marked as a pseudogene. The CDR3 has 10 amino acids. The CDR3: CASSKMGQLV. The CDR3 nucleotides read TGTGCCAGCAGCAAGATGGGACAGCTTGTC.

The chain has TRBV7-2 and TRBJ2-5; possible D gene TRBD2, 7 bases. The CDR3 consists of 15 residues. Germline V CDR1 and CDR2: SGHTA, FQGNSA. The V gene lost 3 bases and the J gene lost 6 bases, with 17 bases spanning the gap. The CDR3 bases are TGTGCCAGCAGCTTTTTGGGAGGGGGGTTCCAGACCCAGTACTTC. Its protein product is CASSFLGGGFQTQYF. The complete variable domain, with remaining parts taken from reference TRBV7-2 and TRBJ2-5, reads GAGVSQSPSNKVTEKGKDVELRCDPISGHTALYWYRQSLGQGLEFLIYFQGNSAPDKSGLPSDRFSAERTGGSVSTLTIQRTQQEDSAVYLCASSFLGGGFQTQYFGPGTRLLVL.

The genes are TRBV19 and TRBJ2-2; maybe TRBD1 (5 bases). This CDR3 is 15 amino acids long. Germline V gene lookup returns CDR1 LNHDA and CDR2 SQIVND (reference sequence). Trimming removed 3 bases at V and 2 bases at J, with 10 bases between. The CDR3 nucleotides read TGTGCCAGTAGTATGGGGCCTAGTAACACCGGGGAGCTGTTTTTT. Translated, it gives CASSMGPSNTGELFF.